This T cell receptor beta chain was observed in a study of blood T cell repertoires in COVID-19. Study-wide context: Material from acute and convalescent COVID-19 was sourced from the United States, Italy and Spain. Sample material is recorded as cDNA or gDNA derived from T cells, B-cell-depleted T cells, or PBMCs.

Authors' analysis steps: Amplified reference gene primers provided the basis for estimating nucleated cell counts. Profiling relied on immunoSEQ multiplex PCR, and the TCRdb table lists in-frame clones only, not all of them. The V and J calls and the clone size are those of that table, but D and trimming were determined from the DNA. This sample carries under 350,000 clones, over 75% of them seen once, and the ten largest clones take more than 6%. The germline gives CDR1 SGDLS, CDR2 YYNGEE. The V end was cut by 0 bases, the J end by 4 bases, with 13 bases between. This CDR3 is built from 16 residues.

Sequencing was done on a sample of peripheral blood. V is TRBV9 and J is TRBJ2-2; a weak D match, TRBD2 (6 bases). The clonotype was recovered from a human donor in a cohort sampled during active COVID-19. CDR3 amino acids: CASSVEEGLGTGELFF. Written as DNA, the CDR3 is TGTGCCAGCAGCGTAGAGGAGGGGCTCGGCACCGGGGAGCTGTTTTTT. Looking up the rest from reference TRBV9 and TRBJ2-2 gives the full variable domain: DSGVTQTPKHLITATGQRVTLRCSPRSGDLSVYWYQQSLDQGLQFLIQYYNGEERAKGNILERFSAQQFPDLHSELNLSSLELGDSALYFCASSVEEGLGTGELFFGEGSRLTVL.